This TCR beta chain was sequenced in a study of T cell repertoires in cytomegalovirus infection. Study-wide context: Recently described HLA-C-restricted plus well-studied HLA-B-restricted CMV epitopes were used. Indicated by public TCR beta signatures were CMV infection and matching HLA type. Findings of the study overall: The ex vivo response was dominated by HLA-C-restricted CMV-specific TCR beta clonotypes. Pooled public TCR beta family frequency picked out CMV carriers with the relevant HLA.

TCRdb re-called the reads with MiXCR, one entry per CDR3 protein. The table lists about 340,000 distinct CDR3 sequences, about 29% of them singletons, with 15% to 25% in the top ten. In this sample, this clonotype turned up a few times. Its antigen remains unidentified. The material was cultured PBMCs, obtained from culture after CMV antigen stimulation. The receptor comes from a human donor in good health (CMV status not recorded). Some clones in this sample may be carry-over from other donors' samples.

The CDR3 is CASSVSRRGEQYF. CDR3 DNA sequence: TGTGCCAGTAGCGTGTCCCGACGGGGTGAGCAGTACTTC. The V gene is TRBV19, the J gene TRBJ2-7; a possible D gene is TRBD2 (5 bases). The ends were cut back, 6 bases at V and 7 bases at J, with 16 bases in the middle. The CDR3 sequence is 13 residues long. The germline CDR1 and CDR2 sequences are LNHDA and SQIVND (reference sequence).